The TCR beta chain under discussion was sequenced for a study of siplizumab effects on memory and regulatory T cells. Study outcomes and limitations: Both greater diversity than memory cells and a major contribution to the alloresponse seemed to characterize naive T cells. No naive or memory phenotype could be assigned to roughly 75-96% of proliferating clones. In siplizumab cultures, the suppressive function of proliferating Tregs remained unconfirmed.

Trimming removed 0 bases from V and 6 bases from J, with 14 bases in between. Germline values: CDR1 SGHRS, CDR2 YFSETQ. The CDR3 is made up of 15 amino acids. Profiling relied on immunoSEQ multiplex PCR, and the TCRdb table lists in-frame clones only, not all of them. The data hold 100,000 or so clones, with 80% to 95% observed a single time. Concerning this clone: The antigen is unknown.

The sequence derives from a human donor in good health. The specimen was non-Treg CD4+ T cells sorted from blood. The J gene is TRBJ2-3, the V gene TRBV5-1, with D maybe TRBD2 (5 bases). The CDR3 nucleotides are TGCGCCAGCAGCTTGGTTAGCGCGCCACCCGATACGCAGTATTTT. This sequence encodes CASSLVSAPPDTQYF.